This T cell receptor (beta chain) was retrieved from a study of shared clonotypes between healthy human individuals. Study observations and caveats: The small donor group covered limited genetic and exposure diversity.

V was shortened by 6 bases and J by 3 bases, with 6 bases between the two germline ends. This CDR3 comprises 11 residues. Germline CDR1 reads KGHSH; CDR2 reads LQKENI. CD45RO-negative cells were positively selected for CCR7, leaving out terminally differentiated effector memory CD45RA+ cells. Donors were healthy HIV-negative adults without recently reported acute infections or vaccinations. With regard to this clone: Its antigen is still unknown.

Sorted-subset replicate PCRs used roughly 210 ng of genomic DNA. This amount corresponded to tens of thousands of T cell genomes. TCRdb's table, derived via immunoSEQ multiplex PCR, lists solely in-frame clones and lacks some. The sample carries hundreds of thousands of clones, 85% to 95% recorded once. The receptor was isolated from a woman younger than 45 in good health. This rearrangement joins TRBV18 to TRBJ2-7; D is possibly TRBD2 (6 bases). The material sequenced was naive CD8+ T cells sorted from blood. The CDR3 region is CASSRDYEQYF. The DNA for the CDR3 is TGTGCCAGCTCGCGGGACTACGAGCAGTACTTC.